One sample yielded the 18 T cell receptor beta chains listed below, sequenced in a study of blood T cell repertoires in COVID-19. This table comes from immunoSEQ multiplex PCR, and its TCRdb copy is limited to in-frame clones, with some not included. Here the sample spans about 83,000 clones, around 87% being singletons. Input material: peripheral blood. The receptor set was obtained from a man aged 80 or over with active or convalescent COVID-19.

V usage is TRBV27 and J usage is TRBJ2-2, with D maybe TRBD2 (5 bases). V was clipped by 6 bases and J by 4 bases, with 15 bases between them. CDR3 length: 15 amino acids. The germline V gene encodes CDR1 MNHEY and CDR2 SMNVEV (reference sequence). CDR3 sequence: CASSGNPQITGELFF. CDR3 in DNA: TGTGCCAGCAGCGGGAACCCACAGATCACCGGGGAGCTGTTTTTT.

The chain recombines TRBV7-9 with TRBJ2-3; 7 nucleotides align to TRBD2. Germline CDR1 and CDR2: SEHNR and FQNEAQ (reference sequence). This CDR3 region has 16 residues. V was clipped by 2 bases and J by 1 base; unmatched bases: 6. The CDR3 sequence: CASSLNLAGGTDTQYF. In DNA, the CDR3 is TGTGCCAGCAGCTTAAATTTGGCGGGGGGCACAGATACGCAGTATTTT.

The CDR3 DNA reads TGTGCCAGCAGTTTAAAACAGGGTCAGTATGGCTACACCTTC. Protein sequence: CASSLKQGQYGYTF. The chain couples TRBV28 to TRBJ1-2; perhaps TRBD1 as D (6 bases). CDR1 is MDHEN, CDR2 SYDVKM, per germline. The germline V and J ends were trimmed by 2 bases and 5 bases, with 12 bases remaining between them. This CDR3 contains 14 residues.

The table lists this clone with a count of one. The chain links TRBV5-1 to TRBJ2-3; D gene unclear. The CDR3 spans 13 residues. Germline lookup yields CDR1 SGHRS and CDR2 YFSETQ. V was cut by 0 bases and J by 4 bases, with 6 bases left in between. CDR3 loop: CASSLGSPDTQYF. The CDR3 bases are TGCGCCAGCAGCTTGGGAAGCCCAGATACGCAGTATTTT. The full variable domain, rest sourced from reference TRBV5-1 and TRBJ2-3, is KAGVTQTPRYLIKTRGQQVTLSCSPISGHRSVSWYQQTPGQGLQFLFEYFSETQRNKGNFPGRFSGRQFSNSRSEMNVSTLELGDSALYLCASSLGSPDTQYFGPGTRLTVL.

The genes are TRBV14 and TRBJ1-6; 8 nucleotides align to TRBD1. Germline V gene lookup returns CDR1 SGHDN and CDR2 FVKESK. Germline trimming cut 1 base from V and 7 bases from J; bases unmatched to any gene: 3. The CDR3 loop spans 15 amino acids. The CDR3: CASSQGDRPNSPLHF. Written as DNA, the CDR3 is TGTGCCAGCAGCCAAGGGGACAGGCCGAATTCACCCCTCCACTTT.

V is TRBV11-3 and J is TRBJ1-1, with unresolved D. This CDR3 contains 13 residues. CDR1 and CDR2 (germline): SGHNT, YENEEA. The V gene lost 3 bases and the J gene lost 3 bases, with 8 bases spanning the gap. CDR3 DNA sequence: TGTGCCAGCAGCTTGAACAGATACACTGAAGCTTTCTTT. Residues: CASSLNRYTEAFF.

The gene calls are TRBV6-5 and TRBJ2-2; possibly TRBD2 for D (7 bases). V dropped 6 bases and J dropped 5 bases, with 16 bases sitting between them. Germline V lookup: CDR1 MNHEY, CDR2 SVGAGI. The CDR3 covers 15 residues. The CDR3 protein is CASRPAGALTGELFF. The CDR3 nucleotides read TGTGCCAGCAGACCCGCGGGGGCGCTTACCGGGGAGCTGTTTTTT.

The V and J genes are TRBV5-1 and TRBJ1-1; 8 nucleotides line up with TRBD1. Germline values: CDR1 SGHRS, CDR2 YFSETQ. V shed 4 bases, J shed 6 bases, and the junction held 5 bases outside the gene matches. This CDR3 is built from 13 residues. The CDR3 DNA reads as TGCGCCAGCAGCCTGGACAGGGTGGCTGAAGCTTTCTTT. This sequence encodes CASSLDRVAEAFF.

The chain links TRBV5-8 to TRBJ2-1; weak D call: TRBD2 (7 bases). V was trimmed by 8 bases and J by 8 bases, leaving 17 bases between them. CDR1 is SGHTS and CDR2 is YDEGEE in the germline V gene. The CDR3 loop spans 13 amino acids. The CDR3: CARENGGADEQFF. The CDR3 nucleotides read TGTGCCAGAGAAAATGGGGGGGCCGATGAGCAGTTCTTC.

The rearrangement links TRBV13 to TRBJ1-1; no clear D. Germline values: CDR1 PRHDT, CDR2 FYEKMQ (reference sequence). V dropped 0 bases and J dropped 4 bases, with 12 bases sitting between them. The CDR3 has 15 residues. The CDR3 sequence is CASSLGTRGSTEAFF. CDR3 nucleotide sequence: TGTGCCAGCAGCTTAGGGACACGGGGTAGCACTGAAGCTTTCTTT.

The rearrangement links TRBV4-1 to TRBJ1-1; TRBD1 agrees at 11 bases. CDR1 MGHRA and CDR2 YSYEKL come from the germline V gene. Trimming at V came to 7 bases and at J to 4 bases, leaving 5 bases not matched to a gene. This CDR3 contains 14 residues. The CDR3 nucleotides are TGCGCCAGCAAGGAAGGGACAGGGGGCACTGAAGCTTTCTTT. Translated: CASKEGTGGTEAFF.

This clone was seen a handful of times. Mismatch with germline at one junction end may stem from a read error. The V gene is TRBV7-2, the J gene TRBJ1-1, with a possible D match to TRBD1 (5 bases). CDR1 is SGHTA, CDR2 FQGNSA, per germline. The CDR3 sequence is 15 residues long. CDR3 nucleotides: TGTGCCAGCAGCTTAGGGCAAGGGGTTACAGGCACGAGCGAGTTT. Protein sequence: CASSLGQGVTGTSEF.

This chain links TRBV19 with TRBJ2-2; D is possibly TRBD1 (5 bases). The V end lost 3 bases, the J end lost 2 bases, and 10 bases lay between the germline ends. This CDR3 has 15 amino acids. From germline, CDR1 is LNHDA and CDR2 SQIVND (reference sequence). The CDR3: CASSIAGPNTGELFF. CDR3 DNA: TGTGCCAGTAGTATTGCAGGGCCAAACACCGGGGAGCTGTTTTTT.

This chain connects TRBV11-2 to TRBJ2-3; 8 positions agree with TRBD2. Germline-derived CDR1 and CDR2 are SGHAT and FQNNGV. The CDR3 has 16 amino acids. V dropped 6 bases and J dropped 8; count of bases not matched to a gene: 16. CDR3 in amino acids: CASRHQGSGEPGTQYF. CDR3 nucleotides: TGTGCCAGCAGACATCAGGGTAGCGGGGAGCCGGGTACGCAGTATTTT.

V usage is TRBV7-9 and J usage is TRBJ2-3; TRBD2 agrees at 12 bases. In germline, CDR1 is SEHNR, CDR2 FQNEAQ (reference sequence). This CDR3 contains 15 residues. V shed 3 bases, J shed 6 bases, and the junction held 4 bases outside the gene matches. As DNA, the CDR3 is TGTGCCAGCAGCTTCCTAGCGGGGGGGCGGGATACGCAGTATTTT. Translated: CASSFLAGGRDTQYF.

The rearrangement uses TRBV7-2 and TRBJ1-1; 7 positions match TRBD1. This CDR3 spans 14 amino acids. Trimming cost V 5 bases and J 2 bases; bases outside gene matches: 5. Germline V gene data show CDR1 as SGHTA and CDR2 as FQGNSA. The CDR3 loop is CASSTGQENTEAFF. In nucleotides, the CDR3 is TGTGCCAGCAGCACCGGACAGGAAAACACTGAAGCTTTCTTT.

The chain employs TRBV5-1 and TRBJ1-1; a possible D gene is TRBD1 (5 bases). The germline V gene encodes CDR1 SGHRS and CDR2 YFSETQ. Trimming removed 0 bases at V and 0 bases at J, with 24 bases between. This CDR3 region has 20 residues. The CDR3 loop reads CASSLVGQGGLSPLNTEAFF. In nucleotides, the CDR3 is TGCGCCAGCAGCTTGGTCGGGCAGGGCGGCCTCTCCCCCCTGAACACTGAAGCTTTCTTT.

The rearrangement joins TRBV5-4 to TRBJ2-5, with TRBD1 identical over 9 bases. V gave up 3 bases and J gave up 5 bases; unmatched junction bases: 8. CDR1 is SGHNT and CDR2 is YYREEE in the germline V gene (reference sequence). The CDR3 spans 15 residues. CDR3 sequence reads: CASSYGTGFGETQYF. The CDR3 bases are TGTGCCAGCAGCTACGGGACAGGGTTTGGGGAGACCCAGTACTTC.